This T cell receptor (beta chain) comes out of a study of T-cell reconstitution after alpha-beta-depleted transplantation in children. The table lists this clonotype with a few counts. Its antigen is currently unknown. Germline CDR1 is SGHTA and CDR2 is FQGNSA. Trimming shortened V by 1 base and J by 7 bases, and 19 bases separated the two germline ends. CDR3 length equals 16 residues. Unique molecular identifiers were built into the TCRbeta library. TCRdb itself ran the PCR reads through MiXCR, one entry per CDR3 protein. The repertoire holds around 450,000 distinct CDR3 sequences, with over 40% as singletons. Study-wide findings and caveats: Fresh T-cell production supplied most of the T-cell counts and diversity seen one year after transplant. Surviving recipient cells, namely T cells and thymic progenitors, were the source of high day-60 TCRbeta diversity in some patients. Several hundred rapidly expanded clones from non-depleted graft cells reportedly supplied alpha-beta T cells about two months post-transplant.

Specimen: PBMCs, collected before TCRalphabeta/CD19-depleted stem cell transplant. The chain recombines TRBV7-2 with TRBJ1-2, with D uncertain. The sequence came from a girl aged 2 to 9 with aplastic anemia, due to receive a stem cell transplant. Written as DNA, the CDR3 is TGTGCCAGCAGCTTAGTGGTGCCAGTGAGAGATAGTGGCTACACCTTC. This translates into CASSLVVPVRDSGYTF. Filled out from reference TRBV7-2 and TRBJ1-2, the complete variable domain reads GAGVSQSPSNKVTEKGKDVELRCDPISGHTALYWYRQSLGQGLEFLIYFQGNSAPDKSGLPSDRFSAERTGGSVSTLTIQRTQQEDSAVYLCASSLVVPVRDSGYTFGSGTRLTVV.